The present T cell receptor (beta chain) was sequenced within a study of metastatic and nonmetastatic thyroid tumors. Whole-study context: Repertoires from blood and tumor or nodule tissue of malignant and benign thyroid patients were compared.

In the authors' workflow: A classifier of distant metastasis in papillary thyroid cancer was built from CDR3 differences (across clinicopathological groups). TCRdb used MiXCR to call clones anew from the PCR reads. The V and J calls and clone size are TCRdb's, not the authors'. Here the sample spans 15,000 to 20,000 clones, 13% being singletons. All patients reached thyroid surgery having received no treatment beforehand. This clone appeared many times. Antigen unknown. This CDR3 spans 16 amino acids. CDR1 and CDR2 (germline): SNHLY, FYNNEI. V was pared by 4 bases and J by 3 bases, with 19 bases between. Notes on the study in general: Within blood and tumor, benign nodules reportedly had significantly lower TCR beta diversity than malignant thyroid tumors did.

This TCR was recovered from a female donor with papillary thyroid cancer or a benign thyroid nodule (not recorded which). Some clones in this sample may be carry-over from other donors' samples. The J gene is TRBJ2-7, the V gene TRBV2, with a possible D match to TRBD2 (6 bases). The material sequenced was blood. The CDR3 reads CASSAFLGRGNYEQYF. CDR3 bases: TGTGCCAGCAGTGCGTTCCTCGGGCGGGGTAACTACGAGCAGTACTTC.